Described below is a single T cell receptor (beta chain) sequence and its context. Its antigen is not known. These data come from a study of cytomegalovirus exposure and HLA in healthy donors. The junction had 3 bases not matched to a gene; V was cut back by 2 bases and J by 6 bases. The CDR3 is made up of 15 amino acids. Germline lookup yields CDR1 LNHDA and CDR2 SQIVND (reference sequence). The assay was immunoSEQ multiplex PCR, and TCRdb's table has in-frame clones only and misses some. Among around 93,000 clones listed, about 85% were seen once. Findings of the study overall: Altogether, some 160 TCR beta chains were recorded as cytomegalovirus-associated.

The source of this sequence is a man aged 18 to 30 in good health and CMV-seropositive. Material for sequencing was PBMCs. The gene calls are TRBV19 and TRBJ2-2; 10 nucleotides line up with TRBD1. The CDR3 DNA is TGTGCCAGTAGTATATGGACAGGGGGTGCCGGGGAGCTGTTTTTT. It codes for CASSIWTGGAGELFF.